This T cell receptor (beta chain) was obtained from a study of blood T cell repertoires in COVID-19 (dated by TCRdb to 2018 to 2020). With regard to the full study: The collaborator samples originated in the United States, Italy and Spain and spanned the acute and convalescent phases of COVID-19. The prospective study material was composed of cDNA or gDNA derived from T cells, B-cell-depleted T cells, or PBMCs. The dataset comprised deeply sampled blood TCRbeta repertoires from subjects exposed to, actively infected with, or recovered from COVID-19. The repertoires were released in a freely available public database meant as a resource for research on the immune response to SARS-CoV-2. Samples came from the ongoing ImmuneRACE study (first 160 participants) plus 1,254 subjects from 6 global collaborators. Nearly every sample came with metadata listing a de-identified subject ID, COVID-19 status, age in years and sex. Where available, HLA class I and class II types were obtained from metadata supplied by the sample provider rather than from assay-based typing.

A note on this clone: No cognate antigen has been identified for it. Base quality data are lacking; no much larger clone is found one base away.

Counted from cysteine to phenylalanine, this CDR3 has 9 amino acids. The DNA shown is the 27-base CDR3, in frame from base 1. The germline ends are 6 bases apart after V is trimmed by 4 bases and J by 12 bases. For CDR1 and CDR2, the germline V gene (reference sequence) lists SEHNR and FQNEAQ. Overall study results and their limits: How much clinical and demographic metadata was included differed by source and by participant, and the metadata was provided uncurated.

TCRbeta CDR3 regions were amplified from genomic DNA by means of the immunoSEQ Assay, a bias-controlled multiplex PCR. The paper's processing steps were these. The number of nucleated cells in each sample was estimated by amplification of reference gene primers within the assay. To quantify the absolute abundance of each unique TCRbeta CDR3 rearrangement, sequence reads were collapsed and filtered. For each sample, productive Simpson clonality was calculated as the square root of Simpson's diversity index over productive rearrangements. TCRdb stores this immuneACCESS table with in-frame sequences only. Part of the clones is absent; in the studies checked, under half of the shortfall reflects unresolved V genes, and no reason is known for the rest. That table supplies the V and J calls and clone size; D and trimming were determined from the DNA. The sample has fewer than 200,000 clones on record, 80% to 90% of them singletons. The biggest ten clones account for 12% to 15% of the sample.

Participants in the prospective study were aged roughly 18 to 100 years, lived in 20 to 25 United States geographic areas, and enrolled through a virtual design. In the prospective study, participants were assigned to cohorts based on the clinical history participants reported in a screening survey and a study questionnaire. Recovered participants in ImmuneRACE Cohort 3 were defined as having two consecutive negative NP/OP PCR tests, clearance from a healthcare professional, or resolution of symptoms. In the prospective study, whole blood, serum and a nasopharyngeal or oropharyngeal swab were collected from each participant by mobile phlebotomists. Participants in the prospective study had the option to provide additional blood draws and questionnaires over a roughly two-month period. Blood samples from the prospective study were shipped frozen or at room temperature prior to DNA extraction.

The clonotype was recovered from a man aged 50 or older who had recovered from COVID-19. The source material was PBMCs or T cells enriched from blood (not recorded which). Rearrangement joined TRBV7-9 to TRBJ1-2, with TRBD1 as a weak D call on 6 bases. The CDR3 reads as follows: CASSSGDTF. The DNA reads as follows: TGTGCCAGCAGCTCAGGGGACACCTTC.